This entry features one T cell receptor beta chain sequence. Expressed TCRB transcripts were sequenced because the isolated RNA had all been reverse transcribed beforehand. Data came from immunoSEQ multiplex PCR; TCRdb stores just in-frame clones and leaves some out. In the table there are around 300,000 clones, about 10% of which are singletons. This entry comes from a study of beta chain features in type 1 diabetes. This receptor was taken from a woman aged 30 to 39 in good health. Sequences were obtained from naive CD4+ T cells from blood.

The CDR3 reads CASSETGGNTEAFF. The CDR3 DNA sequence: TGTGCCAGCAGCGAAACGGGGGGGAACACTGAAGCTTTCTTT. The V call is TRBV11-1, the J call TRBJ1-1, with D tentatively TRBD1 (5 bases). Germline CDR1 SGHAT, CDR2 FQDESV (reference sequence). The germline V and J ends were trimmed by 5 bases and 1 base, with 11 bases remaining between them. CDR3 size: 14 residues.